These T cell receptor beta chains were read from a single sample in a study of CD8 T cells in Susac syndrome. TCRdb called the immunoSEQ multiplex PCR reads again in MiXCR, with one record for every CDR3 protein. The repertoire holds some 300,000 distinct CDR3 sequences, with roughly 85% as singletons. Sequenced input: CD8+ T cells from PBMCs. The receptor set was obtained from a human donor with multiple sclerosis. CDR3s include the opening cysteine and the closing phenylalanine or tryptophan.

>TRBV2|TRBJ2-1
CASRLVGTSGSGDYGNEQFF
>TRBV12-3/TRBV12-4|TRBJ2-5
CASIKRLAGGAEETQYF
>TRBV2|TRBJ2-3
CASSEFEDTQYF
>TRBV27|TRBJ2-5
CASSLSLAAAQETQYF
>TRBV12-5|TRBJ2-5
CASGLGTAETQYF
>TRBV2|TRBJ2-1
CASPGGRGNEQFF
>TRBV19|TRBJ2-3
CASSMLALDRTTDTQYF
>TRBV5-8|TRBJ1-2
CASSPARVANYGYTF
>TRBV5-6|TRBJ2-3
CASSLLQDYTDTQYF
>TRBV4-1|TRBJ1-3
CASSQENGNTIYF
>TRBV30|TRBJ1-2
CAWTRGKGYTF
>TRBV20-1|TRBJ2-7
CSARGAGKTYEQYF
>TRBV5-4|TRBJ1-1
CASSLAGGKTEAFF
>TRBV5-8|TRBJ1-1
CASSFLGQPNTEAFF
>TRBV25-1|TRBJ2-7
CASSEGVYEQYF
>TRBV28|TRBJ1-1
CASSFSGGTEAFF
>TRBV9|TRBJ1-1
CASSVSGKGVSNTEAFF
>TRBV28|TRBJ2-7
CASSKTGSGQYF
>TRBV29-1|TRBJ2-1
CSAVWVAGAGEQFF
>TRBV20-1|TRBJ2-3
CSATHQWGLTDTQYF
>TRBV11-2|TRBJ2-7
CASSWIAGNAYEQYF
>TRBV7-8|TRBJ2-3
CASSPYPPTPSTDTQYF
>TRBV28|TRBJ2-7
CASSFPAGGPYEQYF
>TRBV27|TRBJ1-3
CASSLVAGSGNTIYF
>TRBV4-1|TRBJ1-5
CASSLFGPEPQPQHF
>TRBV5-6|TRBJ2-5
CASSSKYPGQQETQYF
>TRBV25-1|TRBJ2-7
CASSDGTSGTNEQYF
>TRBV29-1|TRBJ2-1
CSVEEASGTHNGQFF
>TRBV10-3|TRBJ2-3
CAIRTGLAGRTDTQYF
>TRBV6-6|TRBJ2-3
CASSTPGTGTADTQYF
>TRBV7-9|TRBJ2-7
CASSRGANSYEQYF
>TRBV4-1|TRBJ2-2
CASSQGQGIYGELFF
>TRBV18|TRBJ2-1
CASSPGLAGIDEQFF
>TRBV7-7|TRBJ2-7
CASSLSPRASSYEQYF